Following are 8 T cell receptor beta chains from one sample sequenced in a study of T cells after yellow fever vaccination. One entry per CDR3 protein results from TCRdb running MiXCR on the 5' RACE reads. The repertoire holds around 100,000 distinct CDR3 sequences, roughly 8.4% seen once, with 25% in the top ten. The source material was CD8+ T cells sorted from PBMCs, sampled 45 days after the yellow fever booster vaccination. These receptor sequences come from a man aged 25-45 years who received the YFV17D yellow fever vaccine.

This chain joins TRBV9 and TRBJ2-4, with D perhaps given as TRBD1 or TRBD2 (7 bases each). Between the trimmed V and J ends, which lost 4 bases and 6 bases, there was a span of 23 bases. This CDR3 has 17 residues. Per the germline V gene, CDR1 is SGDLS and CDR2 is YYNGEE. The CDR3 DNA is TGTGCCAGCAGCCCCCAGGGGGGGGGAGGGCCGGGAAACATTCAGTACTTC. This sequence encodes CASSPQGGGGPGNIQYF. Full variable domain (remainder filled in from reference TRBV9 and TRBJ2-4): DSGVTQTPKHLITATGQRVTLRCSPRSGDLSVYWYQQSLDQGLQFLIQYYNGEERAKGNILERFSAQQFPDLHSELNLSSLELGDSALYFCASSPQGGGGPGNIQYFGAGTRLSVL.

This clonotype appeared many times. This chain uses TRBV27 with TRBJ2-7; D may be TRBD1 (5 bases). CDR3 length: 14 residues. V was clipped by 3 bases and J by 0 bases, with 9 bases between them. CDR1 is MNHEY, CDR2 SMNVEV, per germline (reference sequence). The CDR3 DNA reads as TGTGCCAGCAGTTTGCAGGGTGACTCCTACGAGCAGTACTTC. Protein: CASSLQGDSYEQYF.

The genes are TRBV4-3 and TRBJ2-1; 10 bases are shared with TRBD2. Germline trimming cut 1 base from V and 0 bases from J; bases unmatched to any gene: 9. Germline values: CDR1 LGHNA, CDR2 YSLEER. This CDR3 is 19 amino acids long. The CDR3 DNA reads TGCGCCAGCAGCCAAGGTCCTAGCGGGAGTCTCAGCTCCTACAATGAGCAGTTCTTC. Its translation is CASSQGPSGSLSSYNEQFF.

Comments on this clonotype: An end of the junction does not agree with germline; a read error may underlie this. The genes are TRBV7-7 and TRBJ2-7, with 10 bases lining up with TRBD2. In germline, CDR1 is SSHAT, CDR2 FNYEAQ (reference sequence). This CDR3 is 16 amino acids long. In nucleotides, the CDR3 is TGTGCTAGCAGCTTAAGTCTAGCGGGAGAGGACTACGAGCAGTACTTC. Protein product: CASSLSLAGEDYEQYF. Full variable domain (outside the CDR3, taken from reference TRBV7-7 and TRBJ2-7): GAGVSQSPRYKVTKRGQDVTLRCDPISSHATLYWYQQALGQGPEFLTYFNYEAQPDKSGLPSDRFSAERPEGSISTLTIQRTEQRDSAMYRCASSLSLAGEDYEQYFGPGTRLTVT.

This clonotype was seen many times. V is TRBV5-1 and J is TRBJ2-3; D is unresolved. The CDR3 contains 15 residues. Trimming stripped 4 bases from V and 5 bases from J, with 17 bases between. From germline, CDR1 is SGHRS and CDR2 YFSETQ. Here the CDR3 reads CASSPAYAAGDTQYF. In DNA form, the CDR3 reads TGCGCCAGCAGCCCCGCGTATGCGGCCGGAGATACGCAGTATTTT.

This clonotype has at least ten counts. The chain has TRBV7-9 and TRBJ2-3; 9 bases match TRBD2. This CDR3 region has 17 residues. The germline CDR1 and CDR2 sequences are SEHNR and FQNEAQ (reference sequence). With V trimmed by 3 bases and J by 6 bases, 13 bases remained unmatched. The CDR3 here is CASSFGRGAAGGDTQYF. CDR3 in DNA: TGTGCCAGCAGCTTTGGGAGAGGCGCTGCGGGAGGGGATACGCAGTATTTT.

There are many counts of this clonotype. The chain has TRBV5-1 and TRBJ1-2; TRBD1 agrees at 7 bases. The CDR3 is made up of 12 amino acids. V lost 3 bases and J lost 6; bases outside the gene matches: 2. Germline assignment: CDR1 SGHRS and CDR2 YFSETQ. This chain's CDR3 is CASSSTGNGYTF. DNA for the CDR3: TGCGCCAGCAGCTCGACAGGGAATGGCTACACCTTC.

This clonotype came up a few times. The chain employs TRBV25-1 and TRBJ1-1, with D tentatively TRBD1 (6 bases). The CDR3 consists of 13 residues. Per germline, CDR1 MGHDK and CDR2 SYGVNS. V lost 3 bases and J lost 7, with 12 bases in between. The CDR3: CASSEQGPIEAFF. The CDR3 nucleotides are TGTGCCAGCAGTGAGCAGGGGCCCATTGAAGCTTTCTTT. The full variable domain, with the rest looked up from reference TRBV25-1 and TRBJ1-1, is EADIYQTPRYLVIGTGKKITLECSQTMGHDKMYWYQQDPGMELHLIHYSYGVNSTEKGDLSSESTVSRIRTEHFPLTLESARPSHTSQYLCASSEQGPIEAFFGQGTRLTVV.